These T cell receptor beta chains were read from a single sample in a study of T cell responses to AZD1222 COVID-19 vaccine. The data were produced by immunoSEQ multiplex PCR, yet TCRdb's version contains in-frame clones alone and is incomplete. The sample includes roughly 160,000 clones, around 90% of them seen just once. This sample comprised peripheral blood, obtained 28 days after the second AZD1222 dose. The origin of the receptors is an adult who received the AZD1222 COVID-19 vaccine. CDR3s include the opening cysteine and the closing phenylalanine or tryptophan. D genes are given only for firm matches. Only part of the rows carry a size: once, few, many, or a class if the clone is expanded.

V gene	D gene	clone size	J gene	CDR3 protein	CDR3 DNA
TRBV10-1	TRBD1	-	TRBJ1-2	CASSESWTGNYGYTF	TGCGCCAGCAGTGAGTCCTGGACAGGTAACTATGGCTACACCTTC
TRBV4-2	-	once	TRBJ2-6	CASSQDGSSGANVLTF	TGTGCCAGCAGCCAAGACGGAAGCTCTGGGGCCAACGTCCTGACTTTC
TRBV28	-	-	TRBJ1-2	CASSLGGVYGYTF	TGTGCCAGCAGTTTGGGGGGGGTCTATGGCTACACCTTC
TRBV27	-	few	TRBJ1-1	CASRQGTLGAFF	TGTGCCAGCAGGCAGGGCACACTTGGGGCTTTCTTT
TRBV5-1	TRBD1	-	TRBJ1-2	CASSLGQGAYGYTF	TGCGCCAGCAGCTTGGGCCAGGGGGCATACGGCTACACCTTC
TRBV15	-	-	TRBJ1-2	CATSRDSPGAGYTF	TGTGCCACCAGCAGAGATAGTCCAGGGGCTGGCTACACCTTC
TRBV6-6	-	-	TRBJ1-1	CASSYPTPLDAFF	TGTGCCAGCAGTTACCCAACCCCCCTGGATGCTTTCTTT
TRBV7-8	-	-	TRBJ1-5	CASSSTPGLNQPQHF	TGTGCCAGCAGCTCGACCCCGGGACTCAATCAGCCCCAGCATTTT
TRBV4-3	TRBD2	-	TRBJ2-2	CASSQESSGRASTGELFF	TGCGCCAGCAGCCAAGAGTCCAGCGGGAGGGCCTCGACCGGGGAGCTGTTTTTT
TRBV2	TRBD1	-	TRBJ1-4	CASIGQDNEKLFF	TGTGCCAGCATTGGACAGGATAATGAAAAACTGTTTTTT
TRBV3-1/TRBV3-2	-	-	TRBJ2-7	CASSLSSYEQYF	TGTGCCAGCAGCCTTTCCTCCTACGAGCAGTACTTC
TRBV12-5	-	-	TRBJ1-2	CASGLVPEGGYTF	TGTGCTAGTGGTTTGGTACCCGAGGGCGGCTACACCTTC
TRBV18	-	-	TRBJ1-1	CASSPYLLAGTEAFF	TGTGCCAGCTCACCTTATCTTCTGGCGGGCACTGAAGCTTTCTTT
TRBV2	-	-	TRBJ2-2	CASKSDNTGELFF	TGTGCCAGCAAGAGTGATAACACCGGGGAGCTGTTTTTT
TRBV7-8	TRBD1	-	TRBJ1-4	CASSSRDRLTTNEKLFF	TGTGCCAGCAGCTCGCGGGACAGACTAACAACTAATGAAAAACTGTTTTTT
TRBV7-3	TRBD2	-	TRBJ2-5	CASSLTVQPVRLAGREETQYF	TGTGCCAGCAGCTTAACTGTACAGCCGGTTAGACTAGCGGGAAGGGAGGAGACCCAGTACTTC
TRBV19	TRBD2	-	TRBJ2-7	CASSIGLAAFWEQYF	TGTGCCAGTAGTATCGGACTAGCGGCGTTTTGGGAGCAGTACTTC
TRBV6-5	TRBD2	-	TRBJ2-7	CASSYSFGRVYEQYF	TGTGCCAGCAGTTACTCTTTCGGGAGGGTGTACGAGCAGTACTTC
TRBV7-9	-	once	TRBJ1-3	CASSLIIGSGNTIYF	TGTGCCAGCAGCTTAATCATCGGCTCTGGAAACACCATATATTTT
TRBV5-1	-	-	TRBJ2-3	CASSALGGRDTQYF	TGCGCCAGCAGCGCCTTAGGTGGGCGTGATACGCAGTATTTT
TRBV3-1/TRBV3-2	-	-	TRBJ1-2	CASSQDGEINYGYTF	TGTGCCAGCAGCCAAGATGGAGAGATTAACTATGGCTACACCTTC
TRBV28	-	once	TRBJ1-1	CASSFPRGVGQNTEAFF	TGTGCCAGCAGTTTCCCTAGGGGTGTGGGGCAGAACACTGAAGCTTTCTTT
TRBV4-1	TRBD1	-	TRBJ1-2	CASSQGTGGRGGYTF	TGCGCCAGCAGCCAAGGGACAGGGGGCAGGGGTGGCTACACCTTC
TRBV16	-	-	TRBJ2-5	CASSATGTETQYF	TGTGCCAGCAGCGCCACAGGGACGGAGACCCAGTACTTC
TRBV27	TRBD1	-	TRBJ1-2	CASSTNTITGGAGLYGYTF	TGTGCCAGCAGTACCAATACGATCACAGGGGGCGCGGGACTCTATGGCTACACCTTC
TRBV3-1/TRBV3-2	-	-	TRBJ1-5	CASSHRGAGQPQHF	TGTGCCAGCAGCCACAGAGGGGCGGGACAGCCCCAGCATTTT
TRBV13	TRBD1	once	TRBJ2-1	CASSPKDRGVTPPDEQFF	TGTGCCAGCAGCCCTAAGGACAGGGGAGTGACTCCCCCCGATGAGCAGTTCTTC
TRBV15	TRBD2	-	TRBJ2-5	CATSRAGLAGGGYETQYF	TGTGCCACCAGCAGGGCGGGACTAGCGGGAGGGGGGTATGAGACCCAGTACTTC
TRBV5-1	-	-	TRBJ2-7	CASSLAGASYEQYF	TGCGCCAGCAGCTTGGCAGGGGCAAGTTACGAGCAGTACTTC
TRBV7-7	-	-	TRBJ2-1	CASSPDPPGHNEQFF	TGTGCTAGCAGCCCGGACCCGCCAGGCCACAATGAGCAGTTCTTC
TRBV6-5	-	-	TRBJ2-2	CASSGQGYTGELFF	TGTGCCAGCTCGGGGCAGGGGTACACCGGGGAGCTGTTTTTT
TRBV5-1	-	-	TRBJ2-7	CASSDSYEQYF	TGCGCCAGCAGCGACTCCTACGAGCAGTACTTC
TRBV15	-	-	TRBJ2-1	CATSMGWGQGEQFF	TGTGCCACCAGCATGGGGTGGGGGCAAGGTGAGCAGTTCTTC
TRBV7-9	-	-	TRBJ1-5	CASSLVGTSNQPQHF	TGTGCCAGCAGCTTAGTGGGCACAAGCAATCAGCCCCAGCATTTT
TRBV27	-	-	TRBJ1-2	CASSLSTAGRSSHYGYTF	TGTGCCAGCAGTTTATCTACCGCCGGCAGGTCGTCTCACTATGGCTACACCTTC
TRBV7-9	-	few	TRBJ2-1	CASSLGLTGAEQFF	TGTGCCAGCAGCTTAGGTTTGACCGGCGCTGAGCAGTTCTTC
TRBV5-5	-	-	TRBJ1-1	CASSLGGTLNTEAFF	TGTGCCAGCAGCTTAGGAGGGACCCTGAACACTGAAGCTTTCTTT
TRBV3-1/TRBV3-2	-	-	TRBJ2-3	CASRGKVASTDTQYF	TGTGCCAGCAGGGGAAAGGTCGCTAGCACAGATACGCAGTATTTT
TRBV9	-	-	TRBJ2-1	CASSVGGGPNNEQFF	TGTGCCAGCAGCGTAGGGGGAGGCCCGAACAATGAGCAGTTCTTC
TRBV4-1	-	-	TRBJ1-2	CASSQVGRTLYGYTF	TGCGCCAGCAGCCAAGTGGGACGGACTCTTTATGGCTACACCTTC